Listed below are T cell receptor beta chains from one sample, sequenced in a study of radiotherapy plus CTLA-4 blockade in lung cancer. Using immunoSEQ multiplex PCR, the repertoire was profiled, and TCRdb retains in-frame clones only, with some absent. The sample yields approximately 47,000 clones, roughly 60% seen once. The sample consisted of peripheral blood, taken from a patient treated with radiotherapy plus ipilimumab. The receptors were gathered from a human donor with non-small cell lung cancer who had a partial response to radiotherapy plus ipilimumab. CDR3s include the opening cysteine and the closing phenylalanine or tryptophan. D genes are given only for firm matches. Size values are once, few and many counts, or a class for expanded clones, and some rows have none.

CDR3	DNA	V	J	size	D
CASSQGTGFGDTIYF	TGCGCCAGCAGCCAAGGGACAGGGTTTGGAGACACCATATATTTT	TRBV4-1	TRBJ1-3	few	TRBD1
CASSLGGTGEQYF	TGCGCCAGCAGCCTAGGGGGTACCGGGGAGCAGTACTTC	TRBV5-1	TRBJ2-7	NA	NA
CASSYSQGGTEAFF	TGTGCCAGCAGTTACTCGCAGGGTGGCACTGAAGCTTTCTTT	TRBV6-6	TRBJ1-1	once	NA
CASSPVPGQGMNTEAFF	TGTGCCAGCAGCCCCGTCCCGGGACAGGGGATGAACACTGAAGCTTTCTTT	TRBV11-2	TRBJ1-1	NA	TRBD1
CASSVQGPQGTQYF	TGTGCCAGCAGCGTACAGGGGCCGCAGGGTACGCAGTATTTT	TRBV7-9	TRBJ2-3	NA	TRBD1
CASRMGGTGELFF	TGTGCCAGCAGGATGGGGGGCACCGGGGAGCTGTTTTTT	TRBV4-2	TRBJ2-2	NA	NA
CASSLGSLSPLHF	TGTGCCAGCAGTTTGGGGAGTCTCTCACCCCTCCACTTT	TRBV27	TRBJ1-6	many	NA
CASSDRANTGELFF	TGTGCCAGCAGCGACAGGGCGAACACCGGGGAGCTGTTTTTT	TRBV7-2	TRBJ2-2	NA	TRBD1
CASIGGTKNIQYF	TGTGCCAGCATTGGGGGGACCAAAAACATTCAGTACTTC	TRBV6-6	TRBJ2-4	NA	NA
CASAGGESNQPQHF	TGTGCCAGCGCGGGTGGGGAGAGCAATCAGCCCCAGCATTTT	TRBV2	TRBJ1-5	NA	NA
CASSLAAAGGTDTQYF	TGCGCCAGCAGCTTGGCCGCAGCGGGAGGCACAGATACGCAGTATTTT	TRBV5-1	TRBJ2-3	NA	TRBD2
CASSFGPGLSYEQYF	TGCGCCAGCAGCTTTGGGCCGGGACTCAGCTACGAGCAGTACTTC	TRBV5-1	TRBJ2-7	NA	NA
CASSWTGGLDQPQHF	TGTGCCAGCAGCTGGACAGGGGGCCTGGATCAGCCCCAGCATTTT	TRBV6-5	TRBJ1-5	few	TRBD1
CASSPGYSEKLFF	TGTGCCAGCAGCCCAGGGTACTCTGAAAAACTGTTTTTT	TRBV7-2	TRBJ1-4	medium-sized	NA
CASSLTGLADTQYF	TGTGCCAGCAGCTTAACGGGACTAGCGGATACGCAGTATTTT	TRBV7-3	TRBJ2-3	once	TRBD2
CASSKAGLAGGRETQYF	TGTGCCAGCAGCAAAGCGGGACTAGCGGGGGGGCGTGAGACCCAGTACTTC	TRBV7-2	TRBJ2-5	NA	TRBD2
CSVRVGFGYTF	TGCAGCGTCCGAGTGGGCTTTGGCTACACCTTC	TRBV29-1	TRBJ1-2	NA	NA
CASSLLAGGQETQYF	TGTGCCAGCAGCTTGCTAGCGGGGGGGCAGGAGACCCAGTACTTC	TRBV5-6	TRBJ2-5	NA	TRBD2
CASSPEEGPQHF	TGTGCCAGCTCACCGGAGGAGGGGCCCCAGCATTTT	TRBV18	TRBJ1-5	NA	NA
CASSPFAGEEQYF	TGTGCCAGCTCACCCTTCGCAGGGGAGGAGCAGTACTTC	TRBV18	TRBJ2-7	few	NA
CASSIMSGGTYEQYF	TGTGCCAGTAGTATCATGTCGGGGGGGACCTACGAGCAGTACTTC	TRBV19	TRBJ2-7	once	TRBD2
CASINQEGATDTQYF	TGTGCCAGCATCAATCAGGAGGGGGCAACAGATACGCAGTATTTT	TRBV2	TRBJ2-3	NA	NA
CASSVRLAGGKDEQFF	TGTGCCAGCTCAGTCAGACTAGCGGGAGGGAAAGATGAGCAGTTCTTC	TRBV18	TRBJ2-1	NA	TRBD2
CASSLTLQADTQYF	TGTGCCAGCAGCTTAACGTTGCAGGCAGATACGCAGTATTTT	TRBV7-3	TRBJ2-3	NA	NA
CAWRQGGSPLHF	TGTGCCTGGCGACAGGGTGGGTCACCCCTCCACTTT	TRBV30	TRBJ1-6	once	TRBD1
CASSQGQGYTEAFF	TGCGCCAGCAGCCAAGGACAGGGATACACTGAAGCTTTCTTT	TRBV4-1	TRBJ1-1	NA	TRBD1
CASSVRREGDTQYF	TGTGCCAGCAGCGTCCGCCGGGAAGGAGATACGCAGTATTTT	TRBV7-9	TRBJ2-3	few	NA
CAWSSGVTEAFF	TGTGCCTGGAGTAGCGGGGTCACTGAAGCTTTCTTT	TRBV30	TRBJ1-1	NA	NA
CASSLTGHVRETQYF	TGTGCCAGCAGCTTAACGGGACACGTCCGAGAGACCCAGTACTTC	TRBV7-3	TRBJ2-5	NA	NA
CASSPWVGTGDYGYTF	TGTGCCAGTAGTCCTTGGGTCGGGACAGGGGACTATGGCTACACCTTC	TRBV19	TRBJ1-2	NA	TRBD1
CASSAGQVYGYTF	TGTGCCAGCAGCGCCGGACAGGTCTATGGCTACACCTTC	TRBV6-5	TRBJ1-2	few	TRBD1
CASSDTGKLFF	TGCGCCAGCAGTGATACCGGGAAGCTGTTTTTT	TRBV5-1	TRBJ2-2	NA	NA
CAWSTPPQGGYTF	TGTGCCTGGAGTACGCCCCCGCAGGGTGGCTACACCTTC	TRBV30	TRBJ1-2	NA	NA
CASSFSGGRGGYTF	TGTGCCAGCAGCTTCTCAGGGGGAAGGGGTGGCTACACCTTC	TRBV2	TRBJ1-2	NA	TRBD1
CASSPVAGASVWETQYF	TGTGCCAGCTCACCGGTCGCGGGAGCATCGGTGTGGGAGACCCAGTACTTC	TRBV18	TRBJ2-5	NA	TRBD2
CAWSVGQSSGNTIYF	TGTGCCTGGAGTGTAGGACAGAGCTCTGGAAACACCATATATTTT	TRBV30	TRBJ1-3	NA	NA
CASSSNRVDGYTF	TGTGCCAGCAGTTCCAACAGGGTTGATGGCTACACCTTC	TRBV27	TRBJ1-2	NA	NA
CAISEPGTGQNTEAFF	TGTGCCATCAGTGAGCCGGGGACAGGCCAGAACACTGAAGCTTTCTTT	TRBV6-1	TRBJ1-1	few	TRBD1
CASSEGTSGGASLETQYF	TGTGCCAGCAGCGAGGGGACTAGCGGGGGGGCTTCCCTTGAGACCCAGTACTTC	TRBV9	TRBJ2-5	NA	TRBD2
CASSQSRQGERLYPGEKLFF	TGTGCCAGCAGCCAATCCCGACAGGGGGAAAGGTTGTACCCGGGTGAAAAACTGTTTTTT	TRBV7-4	TRBJ1-4	once	TRBD1
CASSLAEGLRNFNEQFF	TGTGCCAGCAGCTTAGCGGAGGGACTGCGTAATTTTAATGAGCAGTTCTTC	TRBV7-8	TRBJ2-1	NA	NA
CASRAGTVASGNTIYF	TGTGCCAGTAGGGCCGGGACAGTTGCCTCTGGAAACACCATATATTTT	TRBV19	TRBJ1-3	NA	TRBD1
CASRLAGRNGYTF	TGTGCCAGCAGATTAGCAGGGAGGAATGGCTACACCTTC	TRBV5-4	TRBJ1-2	NA	NA
CASSNNRGPSTDTQYF	TGTGCCAGCAGCAATAACAGGGGGCCTAGCACAGATACGCAGTATTTT	TRBV14	TRBJ2-3	NA	TRBD1
CASSTSDRGDGQPQHF	TGTGCCAGTAGTACATCCGACAGGGGGGACGGTCAGCCCCAGCATTTT	TRBV19	TRBJ1-5	NA	TRBD1
CASSTQGLPQHF	TGTGCCAGTAGTACCCAGGGTCTCCCCCAGCATTTT	TRBV19	TRBJ1-5	NA	NA
CASSLDGTAKGYTF	TGTGCCAGCAGCTTAGACGGGACAGCCAAAGGCTACACCTTC	TRBV7-2	TRBJ1-2	NA	TRBD1
CASSSRRGFTGELFF	TGTGCCAGCAGTTCAAGGCGGGGATTCACCGGGGAGCTGTTTTTT	TRBV7-2	TRBJ2-2	NA	NA
CASSQLGGRGTQYF	TGTGCCAGCAGCCAATTAGGGGGCAGGGGTACGCAGTATTTT	TRBV4-1	TRBJ2-3	few	TRBD1
CASSLVAGTGELFF	TGTGCCAGCAGCTTGGTGGCGGGCACCGGGGAGCTGTTTTTT	TRBV5-5	TRBJ2-2	NA	NA